This T cell receptor beta chain appears in the sequencing data of a study of blood T cell repertoires in COVID-19. At the level of the study: Samples came from the United States, Italy and Spain, spanning acute and convalescent COVID-19. T cells, B-cell-depleted T cells, or PBMCs supplied cDNA or gDNA.

Produced via immunoSEQ multiplex PCR; TCRdb's table is partial and in-frame only. In the table there are approximately 46,000 clones, approximately 77% of which are singletons. The CDR3 sequence is 16 residues long. From germline, CDR1 is SNHLY and CDR2 FYNNEI. The V gene end was trimmed by 8 bases and the J gene end by 7 bases; junction bases not matched to a gene: 14. This TCR was sampled from a woman aged 70 to 79 with acute or convalescent COVID-19. The gene calls are TRBV2 and TRBJ1-2, with 12 positions matching TRBD1. The sample was peripheral blood. In DNA, the CDR3 is TGTGCCAGCCATATCATGGGGACAGGGGGCGCGGGTGGCTACACCTTC. It yields the protein CASHIMGTGGAGGYTF.